Included here is one T cell receptor beta chain sequence, with context. Its antigen is currently unknown. Since a much larger clone is just one base distant, this may be a read error. These data belong to a study of blood T cells in healthy people across ages. Study observations and caveats: It was the long-lived donors that had more naive CD4+ cells and higher diversity than aged donors. Roughly linear declines in TCR beta diversity per million T cells occurred with age.

CDR1 is LGHDT, CDR2 YNNKEL, per germline (reference sequence). The CDR3 runs 15 residues. V was clipped by 3 bases and J by 3 bases; unmatched bases: 4. Primed by a sample-barcoded 5' primer and a J-beta primer mix, a second PCR proceeded for roughly 6 to 12 cycles. Each single sample gave us at least 2.5 million CDR3-containing paired-end reads. TCRdb redid the calling of the 5' RACE reads with MiXCR, one entry per CDR3 protein. Among hundreds of thousands of distinct CDR3 sequences listed, 56% were seen once. This TCR derives from a man in his forties in good health. V gene TRBV3-1 combines with J gene TRBJ2-7; 11 positions agree with TRBD2. Sequencing was carried out using blood. The CDR3 loop reads CASSHGTSGYYEQYF. CDR3 sequence (DNA): TGTGCCAGCAGCCATGGGACTAGCGGATACTACGAGCAGTACTTC.